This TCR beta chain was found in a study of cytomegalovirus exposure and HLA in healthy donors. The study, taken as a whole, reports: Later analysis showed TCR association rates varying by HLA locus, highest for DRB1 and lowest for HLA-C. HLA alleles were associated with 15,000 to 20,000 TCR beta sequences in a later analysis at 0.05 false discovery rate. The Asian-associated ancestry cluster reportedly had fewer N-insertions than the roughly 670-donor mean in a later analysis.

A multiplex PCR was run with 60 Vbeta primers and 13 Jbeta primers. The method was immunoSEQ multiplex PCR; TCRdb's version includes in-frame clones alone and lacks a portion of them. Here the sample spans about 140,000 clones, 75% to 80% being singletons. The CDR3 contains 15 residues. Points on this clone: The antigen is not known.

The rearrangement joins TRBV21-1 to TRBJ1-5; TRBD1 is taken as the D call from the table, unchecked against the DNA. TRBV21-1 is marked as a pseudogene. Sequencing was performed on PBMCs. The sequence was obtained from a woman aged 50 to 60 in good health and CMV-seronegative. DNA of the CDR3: TGTGCCAGCAGCAAAGGCCCAGGGGGCAATCAGCCCCAGCATTTT. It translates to CASSKGPGGNQPQHF.